The 22 T cell receptor beta chains given below trace back to one sample, sequenced in a study of T cells in Graves' hyperthyroidism and ophthalmopathy. The source material, RNA transcripts, was used to amplify TCR beta CDR3 regions. RT-PCR in the first round (using the HTBI primer set) targeted the TCR CDR3. TCRdb reprocessed the multiplex PCR reads via MiXCR and lists one record per CDR3 protein. Here the sample spans hundreds of thousands of distinct CDR3 sequences, 15% to 20% being singletons. Sequencing was carried out using blood. These receptors were collected from a woman aged 25-40 years with Graves' hyperthyroidism.

This clonotype has at least ten counts. This chain links TRBV27 with TRBJ2-6; D is undetermined. V was pared by 3 bases and J by 4 bases, with 13 bases between. Germline CDR1 and CDR2: MNHEY and SMNVEV (reference sequence). This CDR3 comprises 16 residues. CDR3 in DNA: TGTGCCAGCAGTTTGGGCACCCCCCCCGGGGCCAACGTCCTGACTTTC. This encodes CASSLGTPPGANVLTF. Combining the CDR3 with reference TRBV27 and TRBJ2-6 gives the whole variable domain EAQVTQNPRYLITVTGKKLTVTCSQNMNHEYMSWYRQDPGLGLRQIYYSMNVEVTDKGDVPEGYKVSRKEKRNFPLILESPSPNQTSLYFCASSLGTPPGANVLTFGAGSRLTVL.

The chain has TRBV27 and TRBJ1-3; D gene unclear. In germline, CDR1 is MNHEY, CDR2 SMNVEV (reference sequence). The CDR3 totals 14 residues. V dropped 10 bases and J dropped 0 bases, with 13 bases sitting between them. The CDR3, as DNA: TGTGCCACCTGTGGACGGATCTCTGGAAACACCATATATTTT. This encodes CATCGRISGNTIYF.

This clonotype was seen many times. This chain connects TRBV29-1 to TRBJ2-7; a possible D gene is TRBD1 (6 bases). CDR3 length equals 14 residues. V lost 3 bases and J lost 7, with 19 bases in between. Germline-derived CDR1 and CDR2 are SQVTM and ANQGSEA. CDR3 DNA sequence: TGCAGCGTTGACTCCGGGACACTGCTGGGAGAGCAGTACTTC. It codes for CSVDSGTLLGEQYF.

This clonotype was detected many times. The DNA for the CDR3 is TGTGCCAGCAGCCTACAGGGGAAGTCGTACGAGCAGTACTTC. It encodes CASSLQGKSYEQYF. The V gene is TRBV6-2 or TRBV6-3, the J gene TRBJ2-7; 7 nucleotides agree with TRBD1. Germline CDR1 MNHEY, CDR2 SVGEGT. The CDR3 has 14 residues. V shed 6 bases and J 4 bases; nucleotides not matched to a gene: 9.

This clonotype was detected ten times or more. The chain uses TRBV28 and TRBJ2-1; 7 nucleotides match TRBD2. CDR1 MDHEN and CDR2 SYDVKM come from the germline V gene. The CDR3 length is 17 residues. With 3 bases clipped from V and 4 bases from J, the junction kept 12 bases outside the gene matches. CDR3 nucleotides: TGTGCCAGCAGTTTGGCGGATAGCGGGCTGAAGTACAATGAGCAGTTCTTC. Translation gives CASSLADSGLKYNEQFF.

This clonotype was detected ten times or more. The V and J genes are TRBV30 and TRBJ2-7; no definite D call. Trimming took off 4 bases at V and 0 bases at J, with 7 bases between the two ends. This CDR3 is 12 amino acids long. Germline V gene sequence: CDR1 GTSNPN, CDR2 SVGIG (reference sequence). The CDR3 DNA follows: TGTGCCTGGAACAGAGTCTCCTACGAGCAGTACTTC. It yields the protein CAWNRVSYEQYF.

This clonotype was found a few times. The chain links TRBV20-1 to TRBJ2-1; 10 nucleotides agree with TRBD2. The CDR3 is 14 residues long. The V and J ends lost 5 bases and 8 bases, in that order; junction bases with no gene match: 9. Germline values: CDR1 DFQATT, CDR2 SNEGSKA (reference sequence). The CDR3 spells CSAYRTSGNHEQFF. CDR3 sequence (DNA): TGCAGTGCTTATAGAACTAGCGGGAACCATGAGCAGTTCTTC.

Points on this clonotype: Given a much more abundant clone one base away, this may be a read error. The rearrangement links TRBV13 to TRBJ2-7, with D hard to call. The CDR3 covers 14 residues. CDR1 is PRHDT and CDR2 is FYEKMQ in the germline V gene (reference sequence). V was trimmed by 5 bases and J by 4 bases, leaving 15 bases between them. The DNA of the CDR3 is TGTGCCAGCAGCACCTCCGAATCCCTTTACGAGCAGTACTTC. Its translation: CASSTSESLYEQYF.

The J gene is TRBJ1-3, the V gene TRBV28; 8 positions agree with TRBD1. The CDR3 is 15 amino acids. V lost 6 bases to trimming and J lost 3 bases; unmatched junction nucleotides: 7. Germline V gene data show CDR1 as MDHEN and CDR2 as SYDVKM. The CDR3 here is CASSLDRAHGNTIYF. The CDR3 DNA sequence: TGTGCCAGCAGCCTGGACAGGGCTCATGGAAACACCATATATTTT.

V and J are TRBV7-9 and TRBJ2-2, with D possibly matching TRBD2 (5 bases). This CDR3 region has 15 residues. Germline V gene data show CDR1 as SEHNR and CDR2 as FQNEAQ (reference sequence). Between the trimmed V and J ends, which lost 7 bases and 7 bases, there was a span of 19 bases. Here the CDR3 DNA reads TGTGCCAGCACCCCTCGGGAAGCCGTAATCGGGGAGCTGTTTTTT. It encodes CASTPREAVIGELFF. The full variable domain, rest sourced from reference TRBV7-9 and TRBJ2-2, is DTGVSQNPRHKITKRGQNVTFRCDPISEHNRLYWYRQTLGQGPEFLTYFQNEAQLEKSRLLSDRFSAERPKGSFSTLEIQRTEQGDSAMYLCASTPREAVIGELFFGEGSRLTVL.

The V call is TRBV7-8, the J call TRBJ1-5; 7 positions agree with TRBD1. Germline CDR1 and CDR2: SGHVS and FQNEAQ. V trimming: 5 bases; J trimming: 3 bases; junction bases outside the gene matches: 7. The CDR3 sequence is 15 residues long. The CDR3 coding sequence is TGTGCCAGCAGCCCCGGGACAGTGGTCAATCAGCCCCAGCATTTT. This translates into CASSPGTVVNQPQHF.

Worth noting for this clonotype: A read error is possible here, since a much larger clone lies one base away. The chain joins TRBV6-5 to TRBJ1-5, with 7 nucleotides matching TRBD1. Looked up from germline, CDR1 is MNHEY and CDR2 is SVGAGI. The CDR3 is 16 residues long. Unmatched junction bases numbered 6, after V lost 2 bases and J lost 2 bases. The CDR3 sequence is CASSYRRGLGNQPQHF. CDR3 DNA sequence: TGTGCCAGCAGTTACAGGAGGGGGCTTGGCAATCAGCCCCAGCATTTT.

The sample holds many counts of this clonotype. The rearrangement joins TRBV28 to TRBJ2-5; no clear D gene. V shed 6 bases and J shed 6 bases, with 23 bases lying between them. This CDR3 contains 16 residues. Germline CDR1 MDHEN, CDR2 SYDVKM. DNA for the CDR3: TGTGCCAGCAGGGATTTAAGTGCCCAGGAATATAAGACCCAGTACTTC. Its translation is CASRDLSAQEYKTQYF.

The sample holds a few counts of this clonotype. The chain combines TRBV20-1 with TRBJ2-3; D possibly corresponds to TRBD2 (6 bases). Trimming shortened V by 3 bases and J by 0 bases, and 13 bases separated the two germline ends. In germline, CDR1 is DFQATT, CDR2 SNEGSKA (reference sequence). The CDR3 has 15 amino acids. CDR3 loop: CSARLGGVSTDTQYF. CDR3 nucleotides: TGCAGTGCTAGGCTGGGCGGGGTCAGCACAGATACGCAGTATTTT.

This clonotype was recorded many times. The gene calls are TRBV27 and TRBJ2-3, with a possible D match to TRBD1 (5 bases). The CDR3 has 13 amino acids. V lost 6 bases, J lost 1 base, and 8 bases lay in between. Germline V gene data show CDR1 as MNHEY and CDR2 as SMNVEV (reference sequence). In DNA form, the CDR3 reads TGTGCCAGCAGGTACAGGCGCACAGATACGCAGTATTTT. Translation: CASRYRRTDTQYF.

This clonotype was picked up a small number of times. The chain combines TRBV4-1 with TRBJ2-7; weak D call: TRBD2 (6 bases). This CDR3 contains 17 residues. CDR1 and CDR2 from the germline V gene are MGHRA and YSYEKL. V lost 4 bases and J 1 base, leaving 20 bases between the germline ends. The CDR3 bases are TGCGCCAGCAGCCTTAGAAGTGCTAGCGCCGCTTCCTACGAGCAGTACTTC. Translating it yields CASSLRSASAASYEQYF.

This clonotype occurred many times. This chain links TRBV6-1 with TRBJ1-1; the D gene is possibly TRBD1 (5 bases). The V end was cut by 8 bases, the J end by 5 bases, with 15 bases between. The CDR3 sequence is 13 residues long. Germline loops: CDR1 MNHNS, CDR2 SASEGT. CDR3 loop: CASLSGRATEAFF. In DNA form, the CDR3 reads TGTGCCAGCCTATCAGGGCGAGCAACTGAAGCTTTCTTT.

The gene calls are TRBV12-3 or TRBV12-4 and TRBJ1-5, with a possible D match to TRBD1 (5 bases). The ends were cut back, 7 bases at V and 7 bases at J, with 14 bases in the middle. The CDR3 has 13 amino acids. The CDR3 sequence: CASIPTRDQPQHF. In nucleotides, the CDR3 is TGTGCCAGCATCCCAACCCGGGACCAGCCCCAGCATTTT.

The V and J genes are TRBV20-1 and TRBJ2-7; 7 bases line up with TRBD1. With 3 bases clipped from V and 3 bases from J, the junction kept 8 bases outside the gene matches. This CDR3 spans 14 amino acids. The V gene's germline CDR1 is DFQATT and CDR2 SNEGSKA (reference sequence). The CDR3 loop reads CSARGWTGNYEQYF. CDR3 nucleotides: TGCAGTGCTAGGGGTTGGACAGGAAACTACGAGCAGTACTTC.

This clonotype appeared a few times. The chain employs TRBV29-1 and TRBJ2-1; maybe TRBD2 (5 bases). The CDR3 spans 13 residues. CDR1 is SQVTM and CDR2 is ANQGSEA in the germline V gene. Trimming took off 3 bases at V and 6 bases at J, with 12 bases between the two ends. The DNA for the CDR3 is TGCAGCGTTGACCTCTTTAGCGTCAATGAGCAGTTCTTC. Protein sequence: CSVDLFSVNEQFF.

Concerning this clonotype: This is likely a read error, given that the CDR3 carries no conserved phenylalanine or tryptophan at its end. J is TRBJ2-2 and V is TRBV10-3, with 13 bases identical to TRBD2. The junction had 8 bases not matched to a gene; V was cut back by 10 bases and J by 0 bases. The CDR3 extends over 17 amino acids. The germline gives CDR1 ENHRY, CDR2 SYGVKD. Written as DNA, the CDR3 is TGTGCCACCTCGGGACTAGCGGGATTATCGAACACCGGGGAGCTGTTTCTT. It specifies CATSGLAGLSNTGELFL.

This chain connects TRBV28 to TRBJ2-7; tentatively, D is TRBD1 (6 bases). The CDR3 consists of 13 residues. The germline V and J ends were trimmed by 4 bases and 5 bases, with 12 bases remaining between them. Looked up from germline, CDR1 is MDHEN and CDR2 is SYDVKM. CDR3 sequence (DNA): TGTGCCAGCAGTTCCCGGGACATGGACGAGCAGTACTTC. It translates to CASSSRDMDEQYF.